Below, one T cell receptor beta chain is given with its context. The antigen it recognizes is unknown. Per-nucleotide qualities are absent, and no much larger clonotype sits a single base away. Enrolling through a virtual design, the prospective study's participants ranged in age from roughly 18 to 95 years and lived across some 23 United States geographic areas. In the prospective study, participants were assigned to cohorts based on the clinical history participants reported in a screening survey and a study questionnaire. Recovered participants in ImmuneRACE Cohort 3 were defined by two consecutive negative NP/OP PCR tests, clearance by a healthcare professional, or resolution of symptoms. In the prospective study, mobile phlebotomists collected whole blood, serum and a nasopharyngeal or oropharyngeal swab from each participant. Additional blood draws and questionnaires over an approximately two-month period could optionally be provided by prospective study participants. Prospective study blood samples were shipped either frozen or at room temperature before DNA extraction.

In the germline V gene, CDR1 corresponds to SNHLY and CDR2 to FYNNEI. Between the V and J ends, shortened by 4 bases and 1 base respectively, the junction contains 4 bases. There are 12 amino acids in the CDR3, from cysteine to phenylalanine inclusive. Only CDR3 DNA is held: 36 bases, read in frame from base 1. The immunoSEQ Assay, a bias-controlled multiplex PCR, was used to amplify TCRbeta CDR3 regions from genomic DNA. In the original analysis: The number of nucleated cells in each sample was estimated by amplification of reference gene primers within the assay. To quantify the absolute abundance of each unique TCRbeta CDR3 rearrangement, sequence reads were collapsed and filtered. For each sample, productive Simpson clonality was calculated as the square root of Simpson's diversity index over productive rearrangements. Drawn from immuneACCESS, this table holds only the in-frame rearrangements with V and J called that TCRdb kept. Clones are partly lost; checked studies trace under half to an unresolved V gene and leave the rest unexplained. V, J and clone size are those of that table, while D and trimming were read from the DNA. This sample is represented by under 300,000 clones; about nine tenths of them were singletons. The top ten clonotypes cover around 1.7% of the sample.

This sample was included in a study of blood T cell repertoires in COVID-19 (dated by TCRdb to the early 2020s). For the study in its entirety: Collaborator samples came from the United States, Italy and Spain and covered acute and convalescent phases of COVID-19. The prospective study material was composed of cDNA or gDNA derived from T cells, B-cell-depleted T cells, or PBMCs. Deeply sampled blood TCRbeta repertoires from subjects exposed to, actively infected with, or recovered from COVID-19 were included in the dataset. The repertoires were released in a freely available public database meant as a resource for research on the immune response to SARS-CoV-2. The samples were drawn from the first 160 participants of the ongoing ImmuneRACE study and from 1,254 subjects provided by 6 global collaborators. The sample metadata nearly always contained a de-identified subject ID, COVID-19 status, age in years and sex. Where available, HLA class I and class II types were taken from metadata supplied by the sample provider and were not determined by assay-based typing. What the work shows at the level of the full study, not this receptor alone: The quantity of clinical and demographic metadata differed by source and by participant and was supplied without curation.

This clonotype originated in a woman aged 40-49 years who had recovered from COVID-19. The rearrangement joined TRBV2 to TRBJ1-1; no D segment can be confidently identified. The specimen was PBMCs or T cells enriched from blood (not recorded which). The nucleotide sequence is TGTGCCAGCAGTGCTTCGAACACTGAAGCTTTCTTT. Its amino acids are CASSASNTEAFF.